Below are 22 T cell receptor beta chains sequenced from a single sample in a study of blood T cells in healthy people across ages. A second 7 to 11 cycle PCR used barcoded and J-beta primers. From the 5' RACE reads, TCRdb called clonotypes with MiXCR, one entry per CDR3 protein. The data contain 1.5 million to 2 million distinct CDR3 sequences, roughly 27% of them singletons. The sample taken for sequencing was blood. The receptors come from a young woman in good health.

V usage is TRBV15 and J usage is TRBJ2-1, with unresolved D. The CDR3 has 15 amino acids. With 3 bases removed from V and 13 bases from J, the gap between germline ends came to 22 bases. Per the germline V gene, CDR1 is LNHNV and CDR2 is YYDKDF (reference sequence). The CDR3 spells CATSSPTTATETQFF. In DNA, the CDR3 is TGTGCCACCAGCAGCCCTACAACCGCCACGGAGACCCAGTTCTTC.

This clonotype has a handful of counts. The V call is TRBV12-3 or TRBV12-4, the J call TRBJ1-4, with no clear D. Trimming removed 6 bases at V and 5 bases at J, with 13 bases between. The CDR3 length is 14 residues. The CDR3 bases are TGTGCCAGCAGCCCCGCCGGAGGGAATGAAAAACTGTTTTTT. Translating it yields CASSPAGGNEKLFF.

The chain is built from TRBV29-1 and TRBJ1-1; D is uncertain. The germline V gene has CDR1 SQVTM and CDR2 ANQGSEA. With 3 bases removed from V and 1 base from J, the gap between germline ends came to 6 bases. The CDR3 consists of 12 residues. The CDR3 here is CSVEERNTEAFF. The CDR3 nucleotides are TGCAGCGTTGAGGAGAGGAACACTGAAGCTTTCTTT. The variable domain in full, with the rest retrieved from reference TRBV29-1 and TRBJ1-1, is SAVISQKPSRDICQRGTSLTIQCQVDSQVTMMFWYRQQPGQSLTLIATANQGSEATYESGFVIDKFPISRPNLTFSTLTVSNMSPEDSSIYLCSVEERNTEAFFGQGTRLTVV.

As DNA, the CDR3 is TGTGCCAGCAGTTACTCTCGCGAGGCTACCGGGACAACTAACACCGGGGAGCTGTTTTTT. Amino acid sequence: CASSYSREATGTTNTGELFF. The rearrangement joins TRBV6-2 or TRBV6-3 to TRBJ2-2, with D tentatively TRBD1 (6 bases). This CDR3 contains 20 residues. The V gene lost 0 bases and the J gene lost 2 bases, with 22 bases spanning the gap. Looked up from germline, CDR1 is MNHEY and CDR2 is SVGEGT.

This clonotype was seen only a few times. CDR3 residues: CASSLVPGWGAYEQYF. For the CDR3, the DNA is TGTGCCAGCAGCTTAGTACCCGGTTGGGGTGCCTACGAGCAGTACTTC. V usage is TRBV7-4 and J usage is TRBJ2-7; D remains ambiguous. The CDR3 length is 16 residues. CDR1 is SGHVT, CDR2 SQSDAQ, per germline. The V gene lost 1 base and the J gene lost 2 bases, with 15 bases spanning the gap.

This chain uses TRBV29-1 with TRBJ1-6, with D possibly TRBD1 on 6 matching bases. Between the trimmed V and J ends, which lost 7 bases and 8 bases, there was a span of 15 bases. The CDR3 length is 13 residues. Per the germline V gene, CDR1 is SQVTM and CDR2 is ANQGSEA. CDR3 sequence reads: CSATTGSDSPLHF. The DNA for the CDR3 is TGCAGCGCCACAACAGGGTCAGATTCACCCCTCCACTTT.

The chain employs TRBV6-7 and TRBJ2-2; 7 positions agree with TRBD1. TRBV6-7 counts as an open reading frame of uncertain function. V shed 2 bases and J 1 base; nucleotides not matched to a gene: 7. The CDR3 has 17 residues. CDR3: CASSYQGQEWNTGELFF. The CDR3, as DNA: TGTGCCAGCAGTTACCAAGGACAGGAGTGGAACACCGGGGAGCTGTTTTTT.

The chain has TRBV12-5 and TRBJ1-5, with no clear D. V dropped 7 bases and J dropped 3 bases, with 16 bases sitting between them. This CDR3 spans 15 amino acids. Looked up from germline, CDR1 is LGHNT and CDR2 is FRNRAP. DNA for the CDR3: TGTGCTAGTGTACGCGAGTCACAGATCAATCAGCCCCAGCATTTT. It translates to CASVRESQINQPQHF.

This clonotype was picked up many times. The V call is TRBV7-3, the J call TRBJ2-1; tentatively, D is TRBD2 (6 bases). CDR3 size: 14 residues. The germline gives CDR1 SGHTA, CDR2 FQGTGA. V was clipped by 5 bases and J by 9 bases, with 17 bases between them. The CDR3 protein is CASSPGVAEGEQFF. The CDR3 DNA is TGTGCCAGCAGCCCGGGGGTTGCCGAGGGTGAGCAGTTCTTC.

The chain joins TRBV28 to TRBJ1-1; D is unresolved. Germline CDR1 MDHEN, CDR2 SYDVKM. The length of the CDR3 is 14 residues. The V end was cut by 6 bases, the J end by 4 bases, with 15 bases between. For the CDR3, the DNA is TGTGCCAGCAGGACACTGCGCCGGGGCACTGAAGCTTTCTTT. Protein: CASRTLRRGTEAFF.

This clonotype was found a few times. V usage is TRBV12-3 or TRBV12-4 and J usage is TRBJ2-7, with TRBD1 matching 7 bases. The length of the CDR3 is 14 residues. The junction had 7 bases not matched to a gene; V was cut back by 5 bases and J by 3 bases. The CDR3 region has the DNA TGTGCCAGCAGTCCAACTACAGGGGTCTACGAGCAGTACTTC. It yields the protein CASSPTTGVYEQYF.

The chain has TRBV6-1 and TRBJ2-5; 12 nucleotides align to TRBD2. The DNA matches TRBJ2-7 better at its end, which makes the J call doubtful. The CDR3 covers 15 residues. Germline V gene data show CDR1 as MNHNS and CDR2 as SASEGT. CDR3 bases: TGTGCCAGCTTGACTAGCGGGAGAGCAAACTACGAGCAGTACTTC. Translated, it gives CASLTSGRANYEQYF.

This clonotype has a handful of counts. The V and J genes are TRBV6-2 or TRBV6-3 and TRBJ2-1, with TRBD2 as a possible D gene (5 bases). The germline CDR1 and CDR2 sequences are MNHEY and SVGEGT. The V and J ends lost 6 bases and 0 bases respectively, with 15 bases between them. The CDR3 runs to 16 residues. DNA of the CDR3: TGTGCCAGCAGCTCGCCAGCGGAGAGCTCCTACAATGAGCAGTTCTTC. It codes for CASSSPAESSYNEQFF.

This clonotype was picked up a small number of times. The rearrangement joins TRBV6-6 to TRBJ2-1; D is uncertain. Germline V gene lookup returns CDR1 MNHNY and CDR2 SVGAGI (reference sequence). With 6 bases removed from V and 8 bases from J, the gap between germline ends came to 11 bases. The CDR3 consists of 12 residues. The CDR3 DNA follows: TGTGCCAGCAGCCCGGTTGGATATGAGCAGTTCTTC. This gives the protein CASSPVGYEQFF.

This chain links TRBV29-1 with TRBJ1-4, with a tentative D call TRBD1 (6 bases). CDR3 length equals 13 residues. Trimming stripped 4 bases from V and 7 bases from J, with 13 bases between. Germline CDR1 is SQVTM and CDR2 is ANQGSEA. The CDR3 DNA follows: TGCAGCGTTGCAAAAACCAGGGGTGAAAAACTGTTTTTT. Its translation is CSVAKTRGEKLFF.

The chain recombines TRBV7-2 with TRBJ2-7; D is perhaps TRBD1 or TRBD2 (6 bases each). Germline loops: CDR1 SGHTA, CDR2 FQGNSA. CDR3 length equals 17 residues. V was clipped by 0 bases and J by 2 bases, with 17 bases between them. The CDR3 DNA follows: TGTGCCAGCAGCTTAGCTCCCACGGGGGCAGGGGCCTACGAGCAGTACTTC. Its translation is CASSLAPTGAGAYEQYF.

This clonotype showed up just a few times. The J gene is TRBJ2-7, the V gene TRBV5-1; D call uncertain. V was trimmed by 4 bases and J by 5 bases, leaving 13 bases between them. Germline CDR1 and CDR2: SGHRS and YFSETQ. The CDR3 covers 13 residues. CDR3 protein: CASSRLRANEQYF. The DNA for the CDR3 is TGCGCCAGCAGCCGTCTTAGGGCCAACGAGCAGTACTTC.

This clonotype was observed at least ten times. This sequence joins TRBV4-1 and TRBJ2-5; 9 nucleotides match TRBD1. The V gene end was trimmed by 1 base and the J gene end by 3 bases; junction bases not matched to a gene: 3. Germline CDR1 is MGHRA and CDR2 is YSYEKL. This CDR3 region has 15 residues. CDR3 protein: CASSQAGTGKETQYF. The CDR3 coding sequence is TGCGCCAGCAGCCAAGCCGGGACAGGGAAAGAGACCCAGTACTTC.

The DNA for the CDR3 is TGTGCCAGCAGCCTCGGGACGCGGGACCGGGAGACCCAGTACTTC. It is translated as CASSLGTRDRETQYF. The chain uses TRBV7-6 and TRBJ2-5, with a tentative D call TRBD2 (6 bases). The CDR3 totals 15 residues. Trimming took 5 bases from V and 5 from J, leaving 18 bases between them. Per the germline V gene, CDR1 is SGHVS and CDR2 is FNYEAQ. Based on the CDR3 plus reference TRBV7-6 and TRBJ2-5, the full variable domain is GAGVSQSPRYKVTKRGQDVALRCDPISGHVSLYWYRQALGQGPEFLTYFNYEAQQDKSGLPNDRFSAERPEGSISTLTIQRTEQRDSAMYRCASSLGTRDRETQYFGPGTRLLVL.

This clonotype showed up many times. The J gene is TRBJ1-1, the V gene TRBV3-1, with no clear D. Per germline, CDR1 LGHDT and CDR2 YNNKEL (reference sequence). The CDR3 sequence is 11 residues long. V dropped 0 bases and J dropped 7 bases, with 3 bases sitting between them. CDR3 nucleotide sequence: TGTGCCAGCAGCCAAGAGGGTGAAGCTTTCTTT. Translating it yields CASSQEGEAFF.

This clonotype was recorded at least ten times. The gene calls are TRBV12-3 or TRBV12-4 and TRBJ1-5; perhaps TRBD1 as D (5 bases). The germline V and J ends were trimmed by 8 bases and 0 bases, with 11 bases remaining between them. The length of the CDR3 is 14 residues. The CDR3 loop reads CASAGPLSNQPQHF. Here the CDR3 DNA reads TGTGCCAGCGCGGGACCCCTTAGCAATCAGCCCCAGCATTTT.

This clonotype was observed a few times. The gene calls are TRBV4-1 and TRBJ1-4; a weak D match, TRBD1 (6 bases). V dropped 8 bases and J dropped 8 bases, with 21 bases sitting between them. Germline V gene sequence: CDR1 MGHRA, CDR2 YSYEKL. The CDR3 is 15 residues long. CDR3 nucleotides: TGCGCCAGCGGCGCTCCGGGGGGCCGAAGAGAAAAACTGTTTTTT. Translation: CASGAPGGRREKLFF.